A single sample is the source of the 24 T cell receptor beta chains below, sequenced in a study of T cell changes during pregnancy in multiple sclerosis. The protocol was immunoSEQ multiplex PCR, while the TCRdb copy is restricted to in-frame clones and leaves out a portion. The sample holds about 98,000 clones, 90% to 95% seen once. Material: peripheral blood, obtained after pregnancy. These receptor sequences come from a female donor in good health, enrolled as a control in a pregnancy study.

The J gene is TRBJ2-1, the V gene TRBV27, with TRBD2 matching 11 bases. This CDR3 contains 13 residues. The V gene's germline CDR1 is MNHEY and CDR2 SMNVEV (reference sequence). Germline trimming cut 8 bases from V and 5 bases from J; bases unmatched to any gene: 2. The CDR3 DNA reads TGTGCCAGCTCGACTAGCGGGAACAATGAGCAGTTCTTC. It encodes CASSTSGNNEQFF.

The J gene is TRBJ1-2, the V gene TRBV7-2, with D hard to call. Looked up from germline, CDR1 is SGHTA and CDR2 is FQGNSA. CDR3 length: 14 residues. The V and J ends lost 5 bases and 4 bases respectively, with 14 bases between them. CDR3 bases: TGTGCCAGCAGCCCCCGCGGAATCGGCTATGGCTACACCTTC. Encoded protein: CASSPRGIGYGYTF.

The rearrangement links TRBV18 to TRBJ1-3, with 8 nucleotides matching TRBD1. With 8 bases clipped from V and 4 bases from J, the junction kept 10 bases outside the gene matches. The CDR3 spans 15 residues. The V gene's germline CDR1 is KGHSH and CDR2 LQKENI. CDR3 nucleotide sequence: TGTGCCAGCACCGATACAACAGGGGGAGGAAACACCATATATTTT. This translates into CASTDTTGGGNTIYF.

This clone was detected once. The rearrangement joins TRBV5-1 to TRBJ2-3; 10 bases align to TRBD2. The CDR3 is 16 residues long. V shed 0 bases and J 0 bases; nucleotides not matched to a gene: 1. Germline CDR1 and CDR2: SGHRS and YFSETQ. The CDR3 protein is CASSLGTSGSTDTQYF. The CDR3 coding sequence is TGCGCCAGCAGCTTGGGGACTAGCGGAAGCACAGATACGCAGTATTTT. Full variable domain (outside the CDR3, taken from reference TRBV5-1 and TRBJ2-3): KAGVTQTPRYLIKTRGQQVTLSCSPISGHRSVSWYQQTPGQGLQFLFEYFSETQRNKGNFPGRFSGRQFSNSRSEMNVSTLELGDSALYLCASSLGTSGSTDTQYFGPGTRLTVL.

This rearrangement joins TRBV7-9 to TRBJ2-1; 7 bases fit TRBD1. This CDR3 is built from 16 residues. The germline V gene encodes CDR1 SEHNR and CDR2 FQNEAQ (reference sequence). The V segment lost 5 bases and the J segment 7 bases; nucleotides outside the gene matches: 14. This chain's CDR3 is CASSPRQGTTGNEQFF. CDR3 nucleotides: TGTGCCAGCAGCCCACGACAGGGAACGACCGGTAATGAGCAGTTCTTC.

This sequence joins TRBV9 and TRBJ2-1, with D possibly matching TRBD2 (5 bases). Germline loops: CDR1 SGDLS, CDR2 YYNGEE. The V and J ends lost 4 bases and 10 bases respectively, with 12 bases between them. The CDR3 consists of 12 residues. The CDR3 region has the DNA TGTGCCAGCAGCCCCGCATCTAGCGAGCAGTTCTTC. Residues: CASSPASSEQFF.

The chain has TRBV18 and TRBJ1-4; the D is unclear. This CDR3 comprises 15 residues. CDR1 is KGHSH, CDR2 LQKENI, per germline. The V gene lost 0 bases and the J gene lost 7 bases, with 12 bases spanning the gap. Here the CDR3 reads CASSPPGPRGEKLFF. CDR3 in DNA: TGTGCCAGCTCACCACCCGGCCCAAGAGGTGAAAAACTGTTTTTT.

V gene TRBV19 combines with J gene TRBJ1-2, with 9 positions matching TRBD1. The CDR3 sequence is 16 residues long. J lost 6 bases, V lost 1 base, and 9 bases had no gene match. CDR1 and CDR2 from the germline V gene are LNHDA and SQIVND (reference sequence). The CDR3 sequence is CASSIALLRDRDGYTF. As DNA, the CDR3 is TGTGCCAGTAGTATAGCACTACTCCGGGACAGGGATGGCTACACCTTC.

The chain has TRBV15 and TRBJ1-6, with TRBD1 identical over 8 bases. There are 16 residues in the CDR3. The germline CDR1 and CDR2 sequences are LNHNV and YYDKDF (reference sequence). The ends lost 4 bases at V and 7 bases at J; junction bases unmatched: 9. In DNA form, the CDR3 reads TGTGCCACCAGCAAGGTACAGGACAGGGCCAATTCACCCCTCCACTTT. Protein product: CATSKVQDRANSPLHF.

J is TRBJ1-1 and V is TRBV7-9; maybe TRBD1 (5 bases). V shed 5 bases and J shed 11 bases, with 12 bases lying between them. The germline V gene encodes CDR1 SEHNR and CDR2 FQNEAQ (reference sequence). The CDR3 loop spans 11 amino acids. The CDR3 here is CASSQGDVAFF. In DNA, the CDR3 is TGTGCCAGCAGCCAGGGTGATGTGGCTTTCTTT.

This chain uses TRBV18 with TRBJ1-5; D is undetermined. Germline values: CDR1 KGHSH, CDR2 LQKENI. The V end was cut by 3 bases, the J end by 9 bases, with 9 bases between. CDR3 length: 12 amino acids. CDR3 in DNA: TGTGCCAGCTCACCGAGAAATGGGCCCCAGCATTTT. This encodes CASSPRNGPQHF.

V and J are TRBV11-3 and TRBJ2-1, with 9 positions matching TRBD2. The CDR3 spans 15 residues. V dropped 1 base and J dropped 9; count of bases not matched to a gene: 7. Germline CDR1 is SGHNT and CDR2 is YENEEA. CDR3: CASSLGSGGRVEQFF. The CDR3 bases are TGTGCCAGCAGCTTAGGATCGGGCGGGAGGGTTGAGCAGTTCTTC.

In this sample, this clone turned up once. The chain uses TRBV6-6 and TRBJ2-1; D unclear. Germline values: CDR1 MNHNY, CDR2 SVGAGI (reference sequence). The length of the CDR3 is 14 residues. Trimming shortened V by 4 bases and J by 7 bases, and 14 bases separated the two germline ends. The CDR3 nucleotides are TGTGCCAGCAGTTTCAACCCCCGGTGGAATGAGCAGTTCTTC. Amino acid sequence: CASSFNPRWNEQFF.

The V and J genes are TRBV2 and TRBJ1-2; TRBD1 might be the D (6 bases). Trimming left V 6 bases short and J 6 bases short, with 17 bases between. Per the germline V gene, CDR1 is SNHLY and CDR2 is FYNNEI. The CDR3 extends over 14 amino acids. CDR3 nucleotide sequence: TGTGCCAGCAGCCCTACAGGGTTGTCGAATGGCTACACCTTC. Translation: CASSPTGLSNGYTF.

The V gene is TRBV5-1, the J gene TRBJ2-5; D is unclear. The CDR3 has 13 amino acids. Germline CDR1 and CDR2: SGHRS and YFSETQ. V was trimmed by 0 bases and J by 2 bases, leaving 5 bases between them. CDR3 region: CASSLGGQETQYF. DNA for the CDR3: TGCGCCAGCAGCTTGGGCGGTCAAGAGACCCAGTACTTC.

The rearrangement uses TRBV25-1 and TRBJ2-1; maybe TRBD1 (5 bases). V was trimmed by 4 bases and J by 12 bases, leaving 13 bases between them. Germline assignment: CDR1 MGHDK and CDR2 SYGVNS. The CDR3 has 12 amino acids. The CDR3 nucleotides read TGTGCCAGCAGTGCAAATAGGGGTGTGCAGTTCTTC. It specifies CASSANRGVQFF.

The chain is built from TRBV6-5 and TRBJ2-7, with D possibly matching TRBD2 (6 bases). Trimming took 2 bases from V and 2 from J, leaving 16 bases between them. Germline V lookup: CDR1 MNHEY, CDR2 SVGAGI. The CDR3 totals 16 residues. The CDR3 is CASSYDPGTPTYEQYF. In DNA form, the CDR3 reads TGTGCCAGCAGTTACGATCCCGGGACTCCAACCTACGAGCAGTACTTC.

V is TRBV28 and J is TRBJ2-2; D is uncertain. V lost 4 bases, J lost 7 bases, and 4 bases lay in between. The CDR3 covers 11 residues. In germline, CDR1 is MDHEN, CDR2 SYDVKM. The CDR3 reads CASSSRGELFF. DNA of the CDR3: TGTGCCAGCAGTTCCCGCGGGGAGCTGTTTTTT.

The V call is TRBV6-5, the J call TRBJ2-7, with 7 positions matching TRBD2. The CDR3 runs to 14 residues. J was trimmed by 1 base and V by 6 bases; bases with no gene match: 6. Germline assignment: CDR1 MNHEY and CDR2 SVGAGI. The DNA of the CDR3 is TGTGCCAGCAGCTTAGCGGGTTATTCCTACGAGCAGTACTTC. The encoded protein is CASSLAGYSYEQYF.

The DNA of the CDR3 is TGTGCCAGCAGCCGTACTAGTTCCTACGAGCAGTACTTC. It yields the protein CASSRTSSYEQYF. V gene TRBV6-1 combines with J gene TRBJ2-7; possibly TRBD2 for D (5 bases). The V gene lost 6 bases and the J gene lost 1 base, with 10 bases spanning the gap. The CDR3 has 13 residues. CDR1 and CDR2 from the germline V gene are MNHNS and SASEGT.

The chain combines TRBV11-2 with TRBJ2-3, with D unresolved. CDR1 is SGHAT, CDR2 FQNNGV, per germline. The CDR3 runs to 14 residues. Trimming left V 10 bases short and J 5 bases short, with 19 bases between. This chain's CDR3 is CATDNTGQQDTQYF. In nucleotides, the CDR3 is TGTGCCACTGATAATACTGGGCAACAAGATACGCAGTATTTT. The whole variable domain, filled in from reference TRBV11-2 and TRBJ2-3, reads EAGVAQSPRYKIIEKRQSVAFWCNPISGHATLYWYQQILGQGPKLLIQFQNNGVVDDSQLPKDRFSAERLKGVDSTLKIQPAKLEDSAVYLCATDNTGQQDTQYFGPGTRLTVL.

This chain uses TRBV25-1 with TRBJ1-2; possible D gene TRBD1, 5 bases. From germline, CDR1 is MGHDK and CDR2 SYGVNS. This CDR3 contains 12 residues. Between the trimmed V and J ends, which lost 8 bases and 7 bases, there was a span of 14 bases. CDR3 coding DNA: TGTGCCAGCGGCGAGGGACTACTTGGCTACACCTTC. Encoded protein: CASGEGLLGYTF.

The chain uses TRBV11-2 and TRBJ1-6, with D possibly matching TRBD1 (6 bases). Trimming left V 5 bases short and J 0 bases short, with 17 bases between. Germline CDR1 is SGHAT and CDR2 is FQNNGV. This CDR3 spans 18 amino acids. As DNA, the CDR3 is TGTGCCAGCAGCCCCAGGGGCGAGAAAAGCTCCTATAATTCACCCCTCCACTTT. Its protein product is CASSPRGEKSSYNSPLHF.

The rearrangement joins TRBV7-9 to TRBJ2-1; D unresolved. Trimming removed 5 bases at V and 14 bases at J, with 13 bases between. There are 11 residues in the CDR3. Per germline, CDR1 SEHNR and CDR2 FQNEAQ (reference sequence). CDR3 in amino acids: CASSPRSMEFF. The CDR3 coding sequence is TGTGCCAGCAGCCCTCGTTCTATGGAGTTCTTC.